Below are 12 T cell receptor beta chains sequenced from a single sample in a study of blood T cell repertoires in COVID-19. The protocol was immunoSEQ multiplex PCR, while the TCRdb copy is restricted to in-frame clones and leaves out a portion. The sample has 90,000 to 100,000 clones, around 88% seen once. The source material was peripheral blood. The source of these receptors is an elderly man with acute or convalescent COVID-19.

The gene calls are TRBV25-1 and TRBJ2-7; D perhaps matches TRBD1 (6 bases). Trimming shortened V by 8 bases and J by 4 bases, and 12 bases separated the two germline ends. The CDR3 contains 12 residues. Germline CDR1 and CDR2: MGHDK and SYGVNS. This CDR3 reads CASGGQLYEQYF. The CDR3 nucleotides read TGTGCCAGCGGGGGCCAGCTTTACGAGCAGTACTTC.

The chain couples TRBV2 to TRBJ1-3, with D perhaps TRBD1 (5 bases). The CDR3 has 14 amino acids. V was trimmed by 2 bases and J by 4 bases, leaving 9 bases between them. Looked up from germline, CDR1 is SNHLY and CDR2 is FYNNEI. CDR3 in DNA: TGTGCCAGCAGTGAAACAGGATACGGAAACACCATATATTTT. Encoded protein: CASSETGYGNTIYF.

The chain uses TRBV5-4 and TRBJ1-2; 11 nucleotides align to TRBD1. The V and J ends lost 4 bases and 6 bases, in that order; junction bases with no gene match: 11. Germline assignment: CDR1 SGHNT and CDR2 YYREEE (reference sequence). This CDR3 has 16 amino acids. The CDR3 is CASSILSGTGGNGYTF. Here the CDR3 DNA reads TGTGCCAGCAGCATATTATCGGGGACAGGGGGTAATGGCTACACCTTC.

This clone has just one count. The CDR3 region is CASSSGRTSYEQYF. CDR3 bases: TGTGCCAGTAGTAGCGGGAGAACGAGTTACGAGCAGTACTTC. This rearrangement joins TRBV19 to TRBJ2-7, with 7 bases that match TRBD2. Germline assignment: CDR1 LNHDA and CDR2 SQIVND (reference sequence). The J segment lost 4 bases and the V segment lost 4 bases, leaving 7 bases of the junction unmatched. This CDR3 has 14 residues.

V is TRBV28 and J is TRBJ2-1, with 7 bases lining up with TRBD2. The CDR3 has 13 residues. Germline assignment: CDR1 MDHEN and CDR2 SYDVKM. With V trimmed by 2 bases and J by 10 bases, 5 bases remained unmatched. The CDR3 sequence is CASSLGSGGEQFF. CDR3 DNA: TGTGCCAGCAGTTTAGGATCGGGGGGAGAGCAGTTCTTC.

The count of this clone is one. The chain recombines TRBV6-5 with TRBJ2-1; 7 positions match TRBD2. The ends lost 4 bases at V and 4 bases at J; junction bases unmatched: 1. The CDR3 has 13 residues. From germline, CDR1 is MNHEY and CDR2 SVGAGI. The CDR3 DNA reads TGTGCCAGCAGTTGGGGGGGGTACAATGAGCAGTTCTTC. The encoded protein is CASSWGGYNEQFF.

The chain has TRBV30 and TRBJ1-2; 7 nucleotides line up with TRBD1. Germline values: CDR1 GTSNPN, CDR2 SVGIG (reference sequence). This CDR3 comprises 12 residues. The V gene end was trimmed by 7 bases and the J gene end by 0 bases; junction bases not matched to a gene: 2. In nucleotides, the CDR3 is TGTGCCTCGACAGGGTCTAACTATGGCTACACCTTC. The encoded protein is CASTGSNYGYTF.

The chain carries TRBV19 and TRBJ2-1; 8 bases are shared with TRBD1. In germline, CDR1 is LNHDA, CDR2 SQIVND (reference sequence). CDR3 length equals 14 residues. Unmatched junction bases numbered 7, after V lost 5 bases and J lost 7 bases. The CDR3 protein is CASSGTGGLNEQFF. CDR3 in DNA: TGTGCCAGTAGTGGGACAGGCGGACTTAATGAGCAGTTCTTC.

Written as DNA, the CDR3 is TGTGCCAGCGGAACAGCCGGAAGGGAGCAGTACTTC. It translates to CASGTAGREQYF. The chain combines TRBV28 with TRBJ2-7; no clear D. Germline CDR1 MDHEN, CDR2 SYDVKM. Trimming stripped 8 bases from V and 7 bases from J, with 15 bases between. This CDR3 is 12 amino acids long.

This rearrangement joins TRBV11-3 to TRBJ2-3, with D maybe TRBD2 (6 bases). Germline V gives CDR1 SGHNT, CDR2 YENEEA. The CDR3 spans 14 residues. With 5 bases removed from V and 2 bases from J, the gap between germline ends came to 11 bases. CDR3 bases: TGTGCCAGCAGCATAGGACTAACCACAGATACGCAGTATTTT. Translated, it gives CASSIGLTTDTQYF.

Note on this clone: Other nucleotide sequences in the sample specify the same CDR3. The J gene is TRBJ2-1, the V gene TRBV2, with 11 bases lining up with TRBD2. The V gene end was trimmed by 4 bases and the J gene end by 6 bases; junction bases not matched to a gene: 5. This CDR3 has 15 residues. Looked up from germline, CDR1 is SNHLY and CDR2 is FYNNEI. The CDR3 nucleotides read TGTGCCAGCAGTGCCCTAGCGGGGGGCCTCAATGAGCAGTTCTTC. Encoded protein: CASSALAGGLNEQFF.

The CDR3 DNA reads as TGTGCCAGCAGTTTAACAGGGTCGTACCAAGAGACCCAGTACTTC. Translated, it gives CASSLTGSYQETQYF. The chain joins TRBV5-4 to TRBJ2-5, with a tentative D call TRBD1 (6 bases). With 5 bases removed from V and 0 bases from J, the gap between germline ends came to 14 bases. Germline values: CDR1 SGHNT, CDR2 YYREEE (reference sequence). The CDR3 is 15 amino acids.